This T cell receptor beta chain was sequenced during a study of blood T cells in healthy people across ages. Background on the study: Per every two T cells, about one barcoded beta molecule was captured by template switching.

Overall study findings and caveats: Greater diversity and more naive CD4+ cells were seen in long-lived donors than in aged donors. Among T cells, TCR beta diversity per million cells dropped roughly linearly as age rose. Samples with more naive T cells showed higher observed beta diversity.

Comments on this clonotype: Its matching antigen is unknown.

V lost 3 bases, J lost 3 bases, and 7 bases stayed unmatched. Germline V gene data show CDR1 as SGHKS and CDR2 as YYEKEE (reference sequence). The CDR3 totals 17 residues. Primed by a sample-barcoded 5' primer and a J-beta primer mix, a second PCR proceeded for 7 to 11 cycles. TCRdb re-derived calls from the 5' RACE reads in MiXCR, one entry per CDR3 protein. The data contain 650,000 to 1,000,000 distinct CDR3 sequences, around 36% of them singletons. The rearrangement joins TRBV5-5 to TRBJ2-6; 9 nucleotides align to TRBD1. The clonotype was recovered from a man younger than 30 in good health. The sample taken for sequencing was blood. Here the CDR3 reads CASSSGQGGSGANVLTF. Here the CDR3 DNA reads TGTGCCAGCAGCTCGGGACAGGGAGGGAGTGGGGCCAACGTCCTGACTTTC.